These 30 T cell receptor beta chains originate from one sample sequenced in a study of naive and memory T cell subsets. An equimolar mix of two oligonucleotides served as the beta constant-region primer for TRBC1 and TRBC2. Ligated cDNA was amplified by four rounds of PCR with nested alpha and beta constant-region primers and SP2. TCRdb re-derived calls from the UMI-ligation and nested PCR reads in MiXCR, one entry per CDR3 protein. Of about 3,000 distinct CDR3 sequences listed, 5.2% are singletons. The sample was CD4+ TEMRA cells from blood. The subset is: effector memory re-expressing CD45RA, CD45RA+ CD27-. The source is a human donor in good health.

This chain links TRBV5-1 with TRBJ1-1, with 8 bases matching TRBD1. The V gene's germline CDR1 is SGHRS and CDR2 YFSETQ. The CDR3 is 13 residues long. V was clipped by 3 bases and J by 8 bases; unmatched bases: 6. CDR3 in amino acids: CASSSDRVAEAFF. For the CDR3, the DNA is TGCGCCAGCAGCTCGGACAGGGTAGCAGAAGCTTTCTTT.

This clonotype was seen repeatedly, ten times or more. The V call is TRBV28, the J call TRBJ2-7; weak D call: TRBD2 (5 bases). Deletions cut 5 bases from V and 2 bases from J, with 13 bases between. CDR1 and CDR2 (germline): MDHEN, SYDVKM. The CDR3 sequence is 14 residues long. CDR3 protein: CASSPPGKPYEQYF. CDR3 DNA sequence: TGTGCCAGCAGTCCACCGGGGAAACCCTACGAGCAGTACTTC.

This clonotype has ten or more counts. The chain uses TRBV6-2 or TRBV6-3 and TRBJ2-1; D uncertain. This CDR3 is 18 amino acids long. Looked up from germline, CDR1 is MNHEY and CDR2 is SVGEGT. The ends were cut back, 4 bases at V and 0 bases at J, with 19 bases in the middle. The CDR3, as DNA: TGTGCCAGCAGTTCCACTTGGGGTGCGACACACTCCTACAATGAGCAGTTCTTC. This sequence encodes CASSSTWGATHSYNEQFF.

This clonotype is medium-sized by share. The junction departs from germline at one end; a sequencing error may be responsible. The V gene is TRBV28, the J gene TRBJ1-2; D may be TRBD1 (5 bases). The V gene's germline CDR1 is MDHEN and CDR2 SYDVKM. The CDR3 spans 13 residues. The CDR3 here is CASRQTVDYGYTF. CDR3 bases: TGTGCCAGCAGGCAGACAGTGGACTATGGCTACACCTTT.

In its sample, this clonotype is large. The rearrangement links TRBV6-2 or TRBV6-3 to TRBJ2-6, with D possibly called TRBD1 or TRBD2 (5 bases each). V was cut by 6 bases and J by 0 bases, with 9 bases left in between. CDR3 size: 15 residues. The germline V gene has CDR1 MNHEY and CDR2 SVGEGT. CDR3 sequence: CASSGDPSGANVLTF. The CDR3 region has the DNA TGTGCCAGCAGCGGGGACCCCTCTGGGGCCAACGTCCTGACTTTC.

This clonotype counts as large. CDR3 loop: CSARVTGNYEQYF. CDR3 DNA sequence: TGCAGTGCTAGAGTTACAGGGAACTACGAGCAGTACTTC. The chain links TRBV20-1 to TRBJ2-7; D might be TRBD1 (6 bases). CDR1 is DFQATT, CDR2 SNEGSKA, per germline (reference sequence). The CDR3 sequence is 13 residues long. The V end was cut by 1 base, the J end by 3 bases, with 10 bases between.

This clonotype was seen a few times. V usage is TRBV28 and J usage is TRBJ2-7, with D perhaps matching TRBD2 (6 bases). Germline lookup yields CDR1 MDHEN and CDR2 SYDVKM. V lost 1 base to trimming and J lost 0 bases, with 22 bases between them. The CDR3 extends over 19 amino acids. In nucleotides, the CDR3 is TGTGCCAGCAGTTTATTATGGGGAGGACCCGACCATAGCTCCTACGAGCAGTACTTC. Its translation is CASSLLWGGPDHSSYEQYF.

This clonotype ranks as medium-sized. The chain links TRBV28 to TRBJ2-4; the D is unclear. V was pared by 2 bases and J by 5 bases, with 19 bases between. The CDR3 consists of 17 residues. Per the germline V gene, CDR1 is MDHEN and CDR2 is SYDVKM. The CDR3 DNA reads TGTGCCAGCAGTTTAATCCCCCTGAGTCAAATGGAAAACATTCAGTACTTC. Its protein is CASSLIPLSQMENIQYF.

This clonotype came up many times. The V gene is TRBV6-1, the J gene TRBJ1-4; TRBD1 aligns across 8 bases. Trimming at V came to 3 bases and at J to 6 bases, leaving 3 bases not matched to a gene. Germline V lookup: CDR1 MNHNS, CDR2 SASEGT. CDR3 size: 14 residues. The CDR3 region is CASSETGAYEKLFF. CDR3 sequence (DNA): TGTGCCAGCAGTGAGACAGGGGCTTATGAAAAACTGTTTTTT.

This clonotype was recorded many times. The chain combines TRBV12-3 or TRBV12-4 with TRBJ2-7; possible D gene TRBD2, 5 bases. This CDR3 contains 13 residues. V lost 1 base to trimming and J lost 6 bases, with 10 bases between them. This CDR3 reads CASSLGGPAEQYF. In nucleotides, the CDR3 is TGTGCCAGCAGTTTAGGAGGGCCCGCCGAGCAGTACTTC.

At least ten counts were recorded for this clonotype. V is TRBV7-2 and J is TRBJ1-3; a possible D gene is TRBD1 (5 bases). CDR3 size: 13 residues. Trimming removed 1 base at V and 7 bases at J, with 8 bases between. Germline lookup yields CDR1 SGHTA and CDR2 FQGNSA. The CDR3 spells CASSLEGWNTIYF. For the CDR3, the DNA is TGTGCCAGCAGCTTAGAGGGGTGGAACACCATATATTTT.

V is TRBV14 and J is TRBJ1-4, with a possible D match to TRBD1 (5 bases). V lost 0 bases to trimming and J lost 7 bases, with 15 bases between them. There are 16 residues in the CDR3. CDR1 is SGHDN, CDR2 FVKESK, per germline. This CDR3 reads CASSQDHPGKSEKLFF. The CDR3, as DNA: TGTGCCAGCAGCCAAGATCACCCAGGGAAGAGTGAAAAACTGTTTTTT. Full variable domain (missing parts from reference TRBV14 and TRBJ1-4): EAGVTQFPSHSVIEKGQTVTLRCDPISGHDNLYWYRRVMGKEIKFLLHFVKESKQDESGMPNNRFLAERTGGTYSTLKVQPAELEDSGVYFCASSQDHPGKSEKLFFGSGTQLSVL.

V is TRBV7-2 and J is TRBJ2-1; 8 bases match TRBD2. There are 15 residues in the CDR3. The trim removed 2 bases at V and 6 bases at J, leaving 6 bases unmatched. In germline, CDR1 is SGHTA, CDR2 FQGNSA. The CDR3 DNA reads TGTGCCAGCAGCTTAACGGGACTAGAGGGCAATGAGCAGTTCTTC. It specifies CASSLTGLEGNEQFF.

This clonotype was seen ten or more times. This sequence joins TRBV29-1 and TRBJ2-3; D is unresolved. From germline, CDR1 is SQVTM and CDR2 ANQGSEA. The length of the CDR3 is 13 residues. V was trimmed by 7 bases and J by 2 bases, leaving 13 bases between them. As DNA, the CDR3 is TGCAGCGCTCCTAGAAGCTTCACAGATACGCAGTATTTT. Its translation is CSAPRSFTDTQYF.

This clonotype was recorded many times. V gene TRBV12-3 or TRBV12-4 combines with J gene TRBJ2-7; 8 bases fit TRBD1. Trimming at V came to 5 bases and at J to 7 bases, leaving 7 bases not matched to a gene. The CDR3 is made up of 13 amino acids. DNA of the CDR3: TGTGCCAGCAGTCCCGGGACAGGAGGGGAGCAGTACTTC. Encoded protein: CASSPGTGGEQYF.

Judged by abundance, this clonotype is medium-sized. The gene calls are TRBV7-2 and TRBJ2-7; D call uncertain. Trimming left V 4 bases short and J 3 bases short, with 19 bases between. In germline, CDR1 is SGHTA, CDR2 FQGNSA. The CDR3 totals 16 residues. The CDR3 DNA reads TGTGCCAGCAGCTCTCAGGTTAGCCTGCCCCTCTACGAGCAGTACTTC. As protein: CASSSQVSLPLYEQYF. The entire variable domain, with the rest obtained from reference TRBV7-2 and TRBJ2-7, is as follows: GAGVSQSPSNKVTEKGKDVELRCDPISGHTALYWYRQSLGQGLEFLIYFQGNSAPDKSGLPSDRFSAERTGGSVSTLTIQRTQQEDSAVYLCASSSQVSLPLYEQYFGPGTRLTVT.

This clonotype showed up just a few times. This chain links TRBV6-1 with TRBJ1-5, with no clear D. V was trimmed by 3 bases and J by 2 bases, leaving 14 bases between them. CDR1 is MNHNS, CDR2 SASEGT, per germline. CDR3 length equals 16 residues. CDR3 loop: CASSDKAATGNQPQHF. CDR3 nucleotide sequence: TGTGCCAGCAGTGACAAAGCAGCGACGGGCAATCAGCCCCAGCATTTT.

This clonotype has a count of ten or more. V is TRBV27 and J is TRBJ1-4, with 7 positions matching TRBD1. CDR3 length equals 14 residues. CDR1 and CDR2 from the germline V gene are MNHEY and SMNVEV (reference sequence). Trimming cost V 11 bases and J 2 bases; bases outside gene matches: 8. In nucleotides, the CDR3 is TGTGCCCGCATACAGGGACAGACTAATGAAAAACTGTTTTTT. Amino acid sequence: CARIQGQTNEKLFF.

This clonotype was seen at least ten times. The J gene is TRBJ1-1, the V gene TRBV6-5; D possibly corresponds to TRBD1 (5 bases). Germline CDR1 reads MNHEY; CDR2 reads SVGAGI. The CDR3 covers 13 residues. V gave up 7 bases and J gave up 7 bases, with 16 bases separating them. The chain's CDR3 is CASTSVDSYEAFF. The CDR3 nucleotides are TGTGCCAGCACCTCCGTAGACAGTTATGAAGCTTTCTTT.

This clonotype appeared many times. The chain employs TRBV11-2 and TRBJ1-5, with TRBD1 matching 7 bases. V lost 4 bases and J lost 3; bases outside the gene matches: 3. This CDR3 is built from 14 residues. Germline V lookup: CDR1 SGHAT, CDR2 FQNNGV. In DNA form, the CDR3 reads TGTGCCAGCAGCTCAGGGGGGGTCAATCAGCCCCAGCATTTT. Translated, it gives CASSSGGVNQPQHF.

This clonotype was seen at least ten times. The V gene is TRBV3-1, the J gene TRBJ2-7; possibly TRBD1 for D (5 bases). Trimming took off 3 bases at V and 5 bases at J, with 11 bases between the two ends. The CDR3 covers 13 residues. Germline V gives CDR1 LGHDT, CDR2 YNNKEL (reference sequence). The CDR3 DNA is TGTGCCAGCAGCCAGGTCGACAGTAACGAGCAGTACTTC. Translating gives CASSQVDSNEQYF.

By sample share, this clonotype is large. This chain uses TRBV30 with TRBJ2-1; D not resolved. This CDR3 comprises 15 residues. V lost 2 bases, J lost 2 bases, and 13 bases lay in between. Germline assignment: CDR1 GTSNPN and CDR2 SVGIG (reference sequence). CDR3 DNA: TGTGCCTGGAGTATGGGGTCTGGAGCCTACAATGAGCAGTTCTTC. It specifies CAWSMGSGAYNEQFF.

The chain employs TRBV9 and TRBJ2-2; 9 bases fit TRBD2. The V segment lost 2 bases and the J segment 4 bases; nucleotides outside the gene matches: 6. The CDR3 contains 16 residues. The germline V gene encodes CDR1 SGDLS and CDR2 YYNGEE. CDR3 amino acids: CASSVAGGPGTGELFF. CDR3 bases: TGTGCCAGCAGCGTCGCGGGAGGGCCGGGCACCGGGGAGCTGTTTTTT.

In its sample, this clonotype is medium-sized. The V and J genes are TRBV6-2 or TRBV6-3 and TRBJ2-2, with D perhaps matching TRBD1 (5 bases). V lost 8 bases, J lost 5 bases, and 12 bases lay in between. CDR1 and CDR2 (germline): MNHEY, SVGEGT. The CDR3 has 13 residues. CDR3 bases: TGTGCCAGCGGCAGGGTGCCGACCGGGGAGCTGTTTTTT. Protein sequence: CASGRVPTGELFF.

In this sample, this clonotype is medium-sized. V usage is TRBV28 and J usage is TRBJ1-2; D is unresolved. CDR3 length equals 17 residues. CDR1 MDHEN and CDR2 SYDVKM come from the germline V gene. Deletions cut 5 bases from V and 7 bases from J, with 26 bases between. CDR3 sequence reads: CASSVKVFWGLALGYTF. CDR3 nucleotide sequence: TGTGCCAGCAGTGTAAAGGTTTTTTGGGGTCTCGCCCTTGGCTACACCTTC.

This chain links TRBV3-1 with TRBJ1-6; D unclear. Trimming removed 3 bases from V and 8 bases from J, with 5 bases in between. The germline V gene has CDR1 LGHDT and CDR2 YNNKEL (reference sequence). The CDR3 spans 12 residues. The CDR3, as DNA: TGTGCCAGCAGCCAGGGTGATTCACCCCTCCACTTT. This translates into CASSQGDSPLHF. Together with reference TRBV3-1 and TRBJ1-6, the CDR3 gives the full variable domain: DTAVSQTPKYLVTQMGNDKSIKCEQNLGHDTMYWYKQDSKKFLKIMFSYNNKELIINETVPNRFSPKSPDKAHLNLHINSLELGDSAVYFCASSQGDSPLHFGNGTRLTVT.

This clonotype occurred many times. The V and J genes are TRBV29-1 and TRBJ2-1; 10 bases are shared with TRBD1. Trimming took 6 bases from V and 2 from J; bases not matched to a gene: 10. CDR1 is SQVTM and CDR2 is ANQGSEA in the germline V gene. CDR3 length: 16 residues. Written as DNA, the CDR3 is TGCAGCGTGACCAAAAGGACAGGGGGGACCTACAATGAGCAGTTCTTC. Translating gives CSVTKRTGGTYNEQFF.

This clonotype has just a few counts. The V gene is TRBV24-1, the J gene TRBJ1-5; 7 positions agree with TRBD1. CDR3 length: 12 residues. Trimming took 3 bases from V and 10 from J; bases not matched to a gene: 2. CDR1 and CDR2 (germline): KGHDR, SFDVKD. The CDR3 sequence: CATSDRTGPQHF. CDR3 nucleotides: TGTGCCACCAGTGATCGGACAGGACCCCAGCATTTT.

This clonotype is termed medium-sized. The J gene is TRBJ1-4, the V gene TRBV6-6; 7 bases map to TRBD1. The CDR3 runs to 15 residues. Per germline, CDR1 MNHNY and CDR2 SVGAGI (reference sequence). V was pared by 4 bases and J by 4 bases, with 6 bases of the junction left unmatched. CDR3 amino acids: CASSLGGQNNEKLFF. CDR3 DNA sequence: TGTGCCAGCAGTTTGGGGGGACAGAATAATGAAAAACTGTTTTTT.

The table lists this clonotype with a few counts. The chain couples TRBV11-2 to TRBJ2-7; unclear D gene. This CDR3 is 15 amino acids long. V was cut by 1 base and J by 2 bases, with 12 bases left in between. Germline V lookup: CDR1 SGHAT, CDR2 FQNNGV. For the CDR3, the DNA is TGTGCCAGCAGCTTAGGTCTCGGCGCACCCTACGAGCAGTACTTC. Its protein product is CASSLGLGAPYEQYF.